These 5 T cell receptor beta chains were all obtained from the same sample, sequenced in a study of shared clonotypes between healthy human individuals. The naive CD8 fraction comprised CD45RO-negative cells positively selected for CCR7 and excluded terminally differentiated effector memory CD45RA+ cells. The protocol was immunoSEQ multiplex PCR, while the TCRdb copy is restricted to in-frame clones and leaves out a portion. The sample has millions of clones; approximately 94% are singletons. Sequenced material: naive CD8+ T cells sorted from blood. The receptor set was obtained from a young man in good health.

The rearrangement uses TRBV7-9 and TRBJ2-3, with TRBD2 matching over 9 bases. In germline, CDR1 is SEHNR, CDR2 FQNEAQ (reference sequence). V dropped 5 bases and J dropped 5; count of bases not matched to a gene: 8. The CDR3 consists of 15 residues. The CDR3 coding sequence is TGTGCCAGCAGCCCGTTTGCGGGAGGGGTAGATACGCAGTATTTT. Protein: CASSPFAGGVDTQYF. The whole variable domain, filled in from reference TRBV7-9 and TRBJ2-3, reads DTGVSQNPRHKITKRGQNVTFRCDPISEHNRLYWYRQTLGQGPEFLTYFQNEAQLEKSRLLSDRFSAERPKGSFSTLEIQRTEQGDSAMYLCASSPFAGGVDTQYFGPGTRLTVL.

V is TRBV13 and J is TRBJ1-3, with no clear D. The germline gives CDR1 PRHDT, CDR2 FYEKMQ (reference sequence). The CDR3 length is 17 residues. V dropped 0 bases and J dropped 0 bases, with 12 bases sitting between them. The CDR3 nucleotides are TGTGCCAGCAGCTTAGGCCTGGGCGGAAGCTCTGGAAACACCATATATTTT. Its protein is CASSLGLGGSSGNTIYF.

CDR3 sequence reads: CASSSIGVDTQYF. CDR3 sequence (DNA): TGTGCCAGCAGCTCGATAGGGGTGGATACGCAGTATTTT. This chain joins TRBV7-3 and TRBJ2-3; D is perhaps TRBD1 (5 bases). The germline V gene encodes CDR1 SGHTA and CDR2 FQGTGA. The CDR3 runs 13 residues. Between the trimmed V and J ends, which lost 4 bases and 6 bases, there was a span of 11 bases.

This sequence joins TRBV4-1 and TRBJ2-1; no clear D. The length of the CDR3 is 16 residues. Germline V gene lookup returns CDR1 MGHRA and CDR2 YSYEKL. V lost 6 bases to trimming and J lost 0 bases, with 15 bases between them. The CDR3: CASSPNLGSSYNEQFF. As DNA, the CDR3 is TGCGCCAGCAGTCCAAATTTGGGCAGCTCCTACAATGAGCAGTTCTTC.

The V and J genes are TRBV9 and TRBJ1-2, with 8 bases identical to TRBD1. The CDR3 loop spans 16 amino acids. With 0 bases clipped from V and 2 bases from J, the junction kept 6 bases outside the gene matches. Per the germline V gene, CDR1 is SGDLS and CDR2 is YYNGEE. This chain's CDR3 is CASSVGGQGLNYGYTF. The CDR3 DNA follows: TGTGCCAGCAGCGTAGGTGGACAGGGTTTGAACTATGGCTACACCTTC.